This TCR beta chain originates from a study of graft-versus-host responses after intestinal transplantation. Study-wide context: Every one of the recipients received anti-thymocyte globulin induction and afterwards took tacrolimus and steroids for roughly 3 years. Study-level findings and limits: Declines in HvG clones occurring early post-transplant were associated with peak circulating GvH clone levels. GvH clones appeared in recipient marrow, some first in ileum or blood. Within the allografts of patients who had graft-donor T cell macrochimerism, graft-versus-host to host-versus-graft clonal ratios were high.

The method was immunoSEQ multiplex PCR; TCRdb's version includes in-frame clones alone and lacks a portion of them. The sample yields 60,000 to 80,000 clones, less than 95% seen once. Turning to this clone: As yet, its antigen is unknown.

This TCR derives from a human donor who received an intestinal transplant. The material was unstimulated CD8+ T cells sorted from spleen or lymph node cells, obtained before intestinal transplant.

The CDR3: CASSLGDATNEKLFF. The CDR3 coding sequence is TGTGCCAGCAGCTTGGGAGATGCAACTAATGAAAAACTGTTTTTT. V is TRBV7-9 and J is TRBJ1-4; the D is unclear. The length of the CDR3 is 15 residues. The germline gives CDR1 SEHNR, CDR2 FQNEAQ (reference sequence). V was trimmed by 3 bases and J by 0 bases, leaving 8 bases between them.